This T cell receptor beta chain is drawn from a study of vaccination and CD4 T cells after COVID-19. Researchers used the Oncomine TCR Beta short-read assay to sequence DNA from cultured CD4+ T cells. Cultured CD4+ T cells were the source of extracted genomic DNA. TCRdb reprocessed the PCR reads via MiXCR and lists one record per CDR3 protein. The data show about 7,800 distinct CDR3 sequences, with 56% seen just once and roughly an eighth held by the top ten. This sample's treatment: roughly 10-day PBMC culture with coronavirus spike peptide pools or control peptides (ViraFEST assay). Those CD4+ T cells from the unexposed donor predate the COVID-19 pandemic (2011-2018). With peptide pools, ViraFEST first expanded antigen-specific T cells and afterwards sequenced their TCRs. The CDR3 spans 13 residues. V was clipped by 2 bases and J by 8 bases, with 11 bases between them. Germline-derived CDR1 and CDR2 are SGHRS and YFSETQ.

General study results and limits: Within the convalescent patients, spike mono-reactivity was found in 304 of 307 vaccine-specific clones. Median SARS-CoV-2-reactive clonotype numbers went up from about 20 to 38, but not significantly.

Concerning this clonotype: The antigen remains unidentified.

The source of this sequence is a human donor in good health. This rearrangement joins TRBV5-1 to TRBJ1-5; TRBD1 is a possible D gene (6 bases). The sequencing input was CD4+ T cells from blood, cultured in vitro. The DNA of the CDR3 is TGCGCCAGCAGCTTAAAACAGGGTGAGCCCCAGCATTTT. Protein: CASSLKQGEPQHF. The complete variable domain, with remaining parts taken from reference TRBV5-1 and TRBJ1-5, reads KAGVTQTPRYLIKTRGQQVTLSCSPISGHRSVSWYQQTPGQGLQFLFEYFSETQRNKGNFPGRFSGRQFSNSRSEMNVSTLELGDSALYLCASSLKQGEPQHFGDGTRLSIL.